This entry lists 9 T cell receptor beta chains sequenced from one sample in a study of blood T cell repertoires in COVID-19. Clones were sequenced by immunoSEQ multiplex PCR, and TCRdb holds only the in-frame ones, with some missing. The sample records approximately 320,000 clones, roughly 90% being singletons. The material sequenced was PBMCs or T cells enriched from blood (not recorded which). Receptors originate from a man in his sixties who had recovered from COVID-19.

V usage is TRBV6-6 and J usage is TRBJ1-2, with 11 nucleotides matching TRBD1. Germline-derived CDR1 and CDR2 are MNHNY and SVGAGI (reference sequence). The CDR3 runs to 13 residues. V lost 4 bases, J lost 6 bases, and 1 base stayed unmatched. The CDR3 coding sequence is TGTGCCAGCAGTTTGGGACAGGGGGATGGCTACACCTTC. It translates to CASSLGQGDGYTF.

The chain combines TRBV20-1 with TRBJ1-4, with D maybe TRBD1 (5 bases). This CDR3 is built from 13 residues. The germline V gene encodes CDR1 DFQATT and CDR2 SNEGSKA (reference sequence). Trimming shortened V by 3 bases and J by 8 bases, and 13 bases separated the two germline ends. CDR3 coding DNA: TGCAGTGCTAGTATGGGGCTCCGAGAAAAACTGTTTTTT. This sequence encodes CSASMGLREKLFF.

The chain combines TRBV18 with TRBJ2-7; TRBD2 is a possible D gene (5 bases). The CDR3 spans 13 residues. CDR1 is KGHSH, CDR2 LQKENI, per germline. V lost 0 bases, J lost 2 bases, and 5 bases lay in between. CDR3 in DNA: TGTGCCAGCTCACCACCGACTACCTACGAGCAGTACTTC. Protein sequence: CASSPPTTYEQYF. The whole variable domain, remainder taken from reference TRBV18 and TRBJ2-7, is NAGVMQNPRHLVRRRGQEARLRCSPMKGHSHVYWYRQLPEEGLKFMVYLQKENIIDESGMPKERFSAEFPKEGPSILRIQQVVRGDSAAYFCASSPPTTYEQYFGPGTRLTVT.

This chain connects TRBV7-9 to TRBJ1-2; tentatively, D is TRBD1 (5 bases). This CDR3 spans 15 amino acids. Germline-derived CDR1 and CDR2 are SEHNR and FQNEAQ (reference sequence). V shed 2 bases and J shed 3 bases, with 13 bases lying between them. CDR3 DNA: TGTGCCAGCAGCTTAACAGGTCTTGGGGACTATGGCTACACCTTC. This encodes CASSLTGLGDYGYTF. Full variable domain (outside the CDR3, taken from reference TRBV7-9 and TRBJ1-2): DTGVSQNPRHKITKRGQNVTFRCDPISEHNRLYWYRQTLGQGPEFLTYFQNEAQLEKSRLLSDRFSAERPKGSFSTLEIQRTEQGDSAMYLCASSLTGLGDYGYTFGSGTRLTVV.

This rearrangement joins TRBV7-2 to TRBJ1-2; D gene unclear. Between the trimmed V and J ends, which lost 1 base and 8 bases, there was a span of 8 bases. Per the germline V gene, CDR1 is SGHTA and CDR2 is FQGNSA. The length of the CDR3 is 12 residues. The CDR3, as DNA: TGTGCCAGCAGCTTAGATTCGGGAGGCTACACCTTC. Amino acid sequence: CASSLDSGGYTF.

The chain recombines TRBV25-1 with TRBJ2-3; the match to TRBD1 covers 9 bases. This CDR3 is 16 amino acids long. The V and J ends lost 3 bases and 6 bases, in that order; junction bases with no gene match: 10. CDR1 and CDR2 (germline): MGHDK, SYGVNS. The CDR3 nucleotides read TGTGCCAGCAGTGACCCCGGGACAGGGATGTCGGATACGCAGTATTTT. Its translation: CASSDPGTGMSDTQYF. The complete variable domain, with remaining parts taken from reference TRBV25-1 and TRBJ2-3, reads EADIYQTPRYLVIGTGKKITLECSQTMGHDKMYWYQQDPGMELHLIHYSYGVNSTEKGDLSSESTVSRIRTEHFPLTLESARPSHTSQYLCASSDPGTGMSDTQYFGPGTRLTVL.

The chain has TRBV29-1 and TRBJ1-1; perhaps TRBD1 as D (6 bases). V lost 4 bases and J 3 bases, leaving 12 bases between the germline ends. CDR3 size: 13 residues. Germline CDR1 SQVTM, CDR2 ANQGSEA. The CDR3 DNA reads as TGCAGCGTTGGGTCAGGGGTGGACACTGAAGCTTTCTTT. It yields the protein CSVGSGVDTEAFF.

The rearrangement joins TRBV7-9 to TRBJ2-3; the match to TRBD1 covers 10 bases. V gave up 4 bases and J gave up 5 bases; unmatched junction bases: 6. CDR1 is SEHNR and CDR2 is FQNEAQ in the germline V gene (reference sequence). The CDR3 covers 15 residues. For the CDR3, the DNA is TGTGCCAGCAGCTCGCGCCGGGACAGGGGAGATACGCAGTATTTT. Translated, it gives CASSSRRDRGDTQYF. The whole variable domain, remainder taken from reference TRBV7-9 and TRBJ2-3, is DTGVSQNPRHKITKRGQNVTFRCDPISEHNRLYWYRQTLGQGPEFLTYFQNEAQLEKSRLLSDRFSAERPKGSFSTLEIQRTEQGDSAMYLCASSSRRDRGDTQYFGPGTRLTVL.

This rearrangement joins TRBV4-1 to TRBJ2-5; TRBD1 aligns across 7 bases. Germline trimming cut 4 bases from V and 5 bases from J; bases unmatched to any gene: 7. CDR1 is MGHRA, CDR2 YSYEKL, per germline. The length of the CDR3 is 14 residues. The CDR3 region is CASSPQTGSETQYF. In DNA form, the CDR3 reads TGCGCCAGCAGCCCTCAGACAGGGAGCGAGACCCAGTACTTC.